This is a list of T cell receptor beta chains from one sample in a study of OX40 agonist ivuxolimab in advanced cancers. Clones were sequenced by immunoSEQ multiplex PCR, and TCRdb holds only the in-frame ones, with some missing. Among some 34,000 clones listed, 70% to 85% were seen once. The specimen comprised CD4+ or CD8+ T cells sorted from blood, sampled in a trial of the OX40 agonist ivuxolimab. The receptors were gathered from an adult with an advanced solid tumor such as melanoma, head and neck, liver or kidney cancer. CDR3s include the opening cysteine and the closing phenylalanine or tryptophan. D genes are given only for firm matches. The size entry is marked missing in some rows and otherwise reads once, few, many or a size class.

v_gene,d_gene,abundance,j_gene,CDR3nt,CDR3aa
TRBV5-4,.,.,TRBJ1-2,TGTGCCAGCAGCGGGGGGACGGGAGTTTATGGCTACACCTTC,CASSGGTGVYGYTF
TRBV27,.,once,TRBJ1-5,TGTGCCAGCAGTTTATCGGGGGGCGGGAATCAGCCCCAGCATTTT,CASSLSGGGNQPQHF
TRBV19,.,.,TRBJ2-2,TGTGCCAGTAGTATTACCTCGAGGGAGCTGTTTTTT,CASSITSRELFF
TRBV14,.,.,TRBJ2-1,TGTGCCAGCAGCCAATTTCTGTTAGCGGAGCAGTTCTTC,CASSQFLLAEQFF
TRBV5-6,TRBD2,.,TRBJ2-3,TGTGCCAGCAGCTTGGCCTGGGACTACACAGATACGCAGTATTTT,CASSLAWDYTDTQYF
TRBV6-5,.,.,TRBJ2-7,TGTGCCAGCAGTAGCGGAGCCGACGTCTACGAGCAGTACTTC,CASSSGADVYEQYF
TRBV30,TRBD2,.,TRBJ2-3,TGTGCCTGGAGCACTAGCGGCACAGATACGCAGTATTTT,CAWSTSGTDTQYF
TRBV27,.,.,TRBJ2-1,TGTGCCAGCAGTCCCCCGGGACTCGTATACAATGAGCAGTTCTTC,CASSPPGLVYNEQFF
TRBV30,TRBD2,.,TRBJ2-1,TGTGCCTGGACTAGCGGGGACAATGAGCAGTTCTTC,CAWTSGDNEQFF
TRBV7-3,.,.,TRBJ2-3,TGTGCCAGCAGCCTAACGAGCGGCCCCACAGATACGCAGTATTTT,CASSLTSGPTDTQYF
TRBV4-1,.,once,TRBJ2-3,TGCGCCAGCAGCCAATTGACAGATACGCAGTATTTT,CASSQLTDTQYF
TRBV6-1,.,.,TRBJ1-2,TGTGCCAGCAGTGAAGGTGGGTACGGCCTCTATGGCTACACCTTC,CASSEGGYGLYGYTF
TRBV13,.,.,TRBJ2-7,TGTGCCAGCAGCTTTGGTACAGGCGGTTCCGAGCAGTACTTC,CASSFGTGGSEQYF
TRBV18,.,.,TRBJ2-7,TGTGCCAGCTCACCGAGGGACATCACCTACGAGCAGTACTTC,CASSPRDITYEQYF
TRBV7-9,TRBD2,.,TRBJ2-7,TGTGCCAGCAGCTTAGATTCGACTAGCGCCTACGAGCAGTACTTC,CASSLDSTSAYEQYF
TRBV5-6,TRBD2,.,TRBJ2-7,TGTGCCAGCAGCCCCCCTGGCGGGGGTTCCTACGAGCAGTACTTC,CASSPPGGGSYEQYF
TRBV30,.,.,TRBJ2-7,TGTGCCTGGAGTGGCTTCTCCTACGAGCAGTACTTC,CAWSGFSYEQYF
TRBV19,TRBD1,.,TRBJ1-2,TGTGCCAGCCAGGGGACAGGGGAAGGCTACACCTTC,CASQGTGEGYTF
TRBV9,TRBD1,.,TRBJ2-3,TGTGCCAGCAGCTCGGACAGGGGTCTAGATACGCAGTATTTT,CASSSDRGLDTQYF
TRBV6-5,.,.,TRBJ2-7,TGTGCCAGCAGTCCCGGGCTAGCTGCGTTCTACGAGCAGTACTTC,CASSPGLAAFYEQYF
TRBV6-1,.,once,TRBJ2-7,TGTGCCAGCCGGGACCGGAGCTCCTACGAGCAGTACTTC,CASRDRSSYEQYF
TRBV4-2,.,once,TRBJ1-2,TGTGCCAGCAGCCAAGAAGGGCCAGGGTACGGCTACACCTTC,CASSQEGPGYGYTF
TRBV10-3,.,.,TRBJ2-3,TGTGCCATCAGTGACGTTGCGGAGCGAGGGACAGATACGCAGTATTTT,CAISDVAERGTDTQYF
TRBV4-3,.,once,TRBJ1-1,TGCGCCAGCAGCCAAGATCATGTGGACCCGTGGAGCACTGAAGCTTTCTTT,CASSQDHVDPWSTEAFF
TRBV15,TRBD1,.,TRBJ1-5,TGTGCCACCAGCAGAGCTCGGACAGGGAATCAGCCCCAGCATTTT,CATSRARTGNQPQHF
TRBV7-2,.,.,TRBJ2-3,TGTGCCAGCAGCCTGGGTAGGGGTTGGGGCACAGATACGCAGTATTTT,CASSLGRGWGTDTQYF
TRBV28,.,once,TRBJ2-7,TGTGCCAGCAGTCGGACGGAGCTCTACGAGCAGTACTTC,CASSRTELYEQYF
TRBV7-6,.,.,TRBJ2-3,TGTGCCAGCAGCTTAGGGCCAGGGTCAGTTACAGATACGCAGTATTTT,CASSLGPGSVTDTQYF
TRBV7-3,.,once,TRBJ1-2,TGTGCCAGCAGCTTCTCGGACACCGGGTTAAGAGGCTACACCTTC,CASSFSDTGLRGYTF
TRBV6-6,.,few,TRBJ1-2,TGTGCCAGCAGTGGGAGGGGAGGAGGCTACACCTTC,CASSGRGGGYTF
TRBV10-3,.,.,TRBJ2-7,TGTGCCATCACCACAGAGGGGGGGTACGAGCAGTACTTC,CAITTEGGYEQYF
TRBV2,TRBD1,.,TRBJ1-1,TGTGCCAGCAACAGGGGTCGGACTGAAGCTTTCTTT,CASNRGRTEAFF
TRBV27,.,.,TRBJ2-7,TGTGCCAGCAGGGGGCCCCTGTACGAGCAGTACTTC,CASRGPLYEQYF
TRBV28,TRBD1,.,TRBJ2-1,TGTGCCAGCAGTAGCACAGGGGCGAGATACAATGAGCAGTTCTTC,CASSSTGARYNEQFF
TRBV6-6,.,.,TRBJ2-7,TGTGCCAGCAGCTGGGGGGAGATCTCTACCTACGAGCAGTACTTC,CASSWGEISTYEQYF
TRBV9,.,.,TRBJ2-7,TGTGCCAGCAGCCCCAGTCGCTCCTACGAGCAGTACTTC,CASSPSRSYEQYF
TRBV13,TRBD2,.,TRBJ2-7,TGTGCCAGCAGCTTAGGCCTAGGGACTAGCGGCCGACCCTACGAGCAGTACTTC,CASSLGLGTSGRPYEQYF
TRBV4-3,.,.,TRBJ1-1,TGCGCCAGCAGCCAAGACGGGACATTGAACACTGAAGCTTTCTTT,CASSQDGTLNTEAFF
TRBV2,.,.,TRBJ1-2,TGTGCCAGCGGAGCGGACAGCTATGGCTACACCTTC,CASGADSYGYTF
TRBV9,.,.,TRBJ2-7,TGTGCCAGCAGCTCCACGGGATCCCTGGGACGCGAGCAGTACTTC,CASSSTGSLGREQYF
TRBV19,TRBD1,.,TRBJ1-2,TGTGCCAGTAGTGGACGGACAGGGTTTCTTGGCTACACCTTC,CASSGRTGFLGYTF
TRBV11-2,.,.,TRBJ1-2,TGTGCCAGCAGCTTAAGTGAGGGGGGCTATGGCTACACCTTC,CASSLSEGGYGYTF
TRBV9,.,once,TRBJ2-7,TGTGCCAGTGGACACGGAGCAAGCGAGCAGTACTTC,CASGHGASEQYF